What follows are 27 T cell receptor beta chains derived from one specimen sequenced in a study of blood T cells in healthy people across ages. For the second PCR, which ran for 7 to 11 cycles, a sample-barcoded 5' primer and a J-beta primer mix were used. One entry per CDR3 protein results from TCRdb running MiXCR on the 5' RACE reads. In the table there are approximately 670,000 distinct CDR3 sequences, roughly two fifths of which are singletons. The material sequenced was blood. These receptors originate from an elderly man in good health.

The CDR3 nucleotides read TGTGCCAGCAGTTTACATAGCGGGGGCTACGAGCAGTACTTC. It encodes CASSLHSGGYEQYF. This chain joins TRBV12-3 or TRBV12-4 and TRBJ2-7; 9 bases map to TRBD2. This CDR3 spans 14 amino acids. Trimming cost V 2 bases and J 3 bases; bases outside gene matches: 2.

The rearrangement joins TRBV2 to TRBJ1-6, with 10 bases aligning to TRBD1. The CDR3 spans 16 residues. V shed 6 bases and J 6 bases; nucleotides not matched to a gene: 8. From germline, CDR1 is SNHLY and CDR2 FYNNEI. The CDR3 loop reads CASRDRGRTGNSPLHF. DNA for the CDR3: TGTGCCAGCAGAGACAGGGGGCGTACGGGTAATTCACCCCTCCACTTT.

Here the CDR3 reads CASSWTSEGAYEQYF. Here the CDR3 DNA reads TGTGCCAGCAGCTGGACATCCGAGGGGGCTTACGAGCAGTACTTC. V gene TRBV21-1 combines with J gene TRBJ2-5; the table's D call, TRBD1, has no DNA check behind it. The J call may be mistaken, given a closer DNA end match to TRBJ2-7. TRBV21-1 is a documented pseudogene. The CDR3 runs 15 residues.

A single count supports this clonotype. This may stem from a read error, because a much larger clone lies one nucleotide away. The chain couples TRBV29-1 to TRBJ2-1, with D possibly TRBD2 on 7 matching bases. The CDR3 consists of 17 residues. Germline lookup yields CDR1 SQVTM and CDR2 ANQGSEA. V shed 4 bases and J shed 6 bases, with 25 bases lying between them. The CDR3 loop reads CSVVGGRDPSGGNEQFF. CDR3 sequence (DNA): TGCAGCGTTGTGGGGGGGCGCGATCCATCCGGGGGCAATGAGCAGTTCTTC.

The V and J genes are TRBV28 and TRBJ2-7, with D perhaps TRBD1 (5 bases). The CDR3 runs to 11 residues. Deletions cut 8 bases from V and 7 bases from J, with 12 bases between. The germline CDR1 and CDR2 sequences are MDHEN and SYDVKM. The CDR3 bases are TGTGCCAGCGTAGGGGTGGGAGAGCAGTACTTC. It is translated as CASVGVGEQYF. Drawing the rest from reference TRBV28 and TRBJ2-7, the complete variable domain is DVKVTQSSRYLVKRTGEKVFLECVQDMDHENMFWYRQDPGLGLRLIYFSYDVKMKEKGDIPEGYSVSREKKERFSLILESASTNQTSMYLCASVGVGEQYFGPGTRLTVT.

The chain has TRBV28 and TRBJ2-7; 14 bases fit TRBD2. V dropped 0 bases and J dropped 5; count of bases not matched to a gene: 3. The CDR3 runs to 16 residues. The germline V gene encodes CDR1 MDHEN and CDR2 SYDVKM. The CDR3 protein is CASSLWTSGRGNEQYF. In nucleotides, the CDR3 is TGTGCCAGCAGTTTATGGACTAGCGGGAGGGGAAACGAGCAGTACTTC.

The chain joins TRBV20-1 to TRBJ2-7; D unresolved. The V gene's germline CDR1 is DFQATT and CDR2 SNEGSKA (reference sequence). V lost 0 bases and J 3 bases, leaving 12 bases between the germline ends. The length of the CDR3 is 14 residues. The CDR3 DNA reads as TGCAGTGCTAGAGAGGTGAACAGAGACTACGAGCAGTACTTC. Translated: CSAREVNRDYEQYF.

The rearrangement links TRBV20-1 to TRBJ2-7; D not certain. CDR1 and CDR2 from the germline V gene are DFQATT and SNEGSKA (reference sequence). V gave up 1 base and J gave up 7 bases, with 17 bases separating them. This CDR3 has 14 amino acids. This chain's CDR3 is CSARGPDPPWEQYF. The CDR3 DNA follows: TGCAGTGCTAGAGGACCAGACCCACCCTGGGAGCAGTACTTC.

This clonotype was recorded a few times. The junction and the germline gene differ at one end; a read error may be behind it. This chain uses TRBV9 with TRBJ2-4; TRBD1 is a possible D gene (6 bases). Germline assignment: CDR1 SGDLS and CDR2 YYNGEE. CDR3 size: 14 residues. This CDR3 is CASSVEGQYGEQYF. In DNA, the CDR3 is TGTGCCAGCAGTGTAGAAGGACAGTACGGGGAGCAGTACTTC.

This clonotype has at least ten counts. The V call is TRBV10-1, the J call TRBJ2-3; D call uncertain. Germline CDR1 and CDR2: WNHNN and SYGVQD (reference sequence). There are 12 residues in the CDR3. V lost 3 bases, J lost 2 bases, and 3 bases lay in between. CDR3 in amino acids: CASSEATDTQYF. CDR3 DNA: TGCGCCAGCAGTGAAGCCACAGATACGCAGTATTTT.

The chain is built from TRBV6-2 or TRBV6-3 and TRBJ2-1; 9 positions agree with TRBD2. V was clipped by 0 bases and J by 7 bases; unmatched bases: 7. CDR1 MNHEY and CDR2 SVGEGT come from the germline V gene. The CDR3 sequence is 16 residues long. The CDR3 DNA reads as TGTGCCAGCAGTTACTCGATTACTAGCGGGCTTAATGAGCAGTTCTTC. It translates to CASSYSITSGLNEQFF.

This clonotype showed up just a few times. The V gene is TRBV5-1, the J gene TRBJ2-7; TRBD1 aligns across 7 bases. The CDR3 totals 14 residues. CDR1 and CDR2 from the germline V gene are SGHRS and YFSETQ. V lost 3 bases and J lost 5; bases outside the gene matches: 8. CDR3 in amino acids: CASSSMTGSHEQYF. The CDR3 DNA follows: TGCGCCAGCAGCTCGATGACAGGGTCCCACGAGCAGTACTTC.

The chain combines TRBV6-2 or TRBV6-3 with TRBJ2-1, with 11 positions matching TRBD2. The end of the DNA fits TRBJ2-7 better, so the J call may be wrong. Germline CDR1 reads MNHEY; CDR2 reads SVGEGT. CDR3 length equals 15 residues. The CDR3 loop reads CASRETSGGYNEQYF. DNA for the CDR3: TGTGCCAGCAGAGAAACTAGCGGGGGTTACAATGAGCAGTACTTC.

A few counts support this clonotype. DNA of the CDR3: TGTGCCAGCAGTCGCACCGGACAGGGACAAAATGGCTACACCTTC. Protein product: CASSRTGQGQNGYTF. V and J are TRBV12-3 or TRBV12-4 and TRBJ1-2, with TRBD1 identical over 8 bases. V lost 5 bases, J lost 6 bases, and 11 bases stayed unmatched. The CDR3 spans 15 residues.

The chain employs TRBV19 and TRBJ2-4; TRBD2 is a possible D gene (6 bases). Trimming stripped 3 bases from V and 13 bases from J, with 22 bases between. CDR3 length: 15 residues. Germline values: CDR1 LNHDA, CDR2 SQIVND (reference sequence). CDR3: CASSILRGANNEQYF. The CDR3 DNA is TGTGCCAGTAGTATTTTGCGCGGGGCAAACAATGAGCAGTACTTC.

This clonotype has a count of ten or more. The chain recombines TRBV11-2 with TRBJ2-5, with 9 bases lining up with TRBD1. The CDR3 extends over 17 amino acids. With V trimmed by 5 bases and J by 5 bases, 15 bases remained unmatched. Germline CDR1 and CDR2: SGHAT and FQNNGV. CDR3 in DNA: TGTGCCAGCAGCCCGACAGGGGGTCCTACCTATGGGGAGACCCAGTACTTC. It specifies CASSPTGGPTYGETQYF.

This clonotype has only a few counts. The chain links TRBV7-8 to TRBJ2-1; D gene unclear. Germline V CDR1 and CDR2: SGHVS, FQNEAQ. The CDR3 is 14 amino acids. Between the trimmed V and J ends, which lost 2 bases and 4 bases, there was a span of 9 bases. CDR3 nucleotides: TGTGCCAGCAGCTTATTGACAAATTACAATGAGCAGTTCTTC. Its translation: CASSLLTNYNEQFF.

The rearrangement links TRBV6-6 to TRBJ2-2; D call uncertain. Trimming removed 4 bases at V and 0 bases at J, with 6 bases between. CDR1 is MNHNY, CDR2 SVGAGI, per germline (reference sequence). The CDR3 spans 14 residues. This chain's CDR3 is CASSLTANTGELFF. CDR3 in DNA: TGTGCCAGCAGTTTGACCGCGAACACCGGGGAGCTGTTTTTT.

The chain employs TRBV10-3 and TRBJ1-6, with no clear D. Germline lookup yields CDR1 ENHRY and CDR2 SYGVKD. The CDR3 is made up of 15 amino acids. The V end was cut by 0 bases, the J end by 6 bases, with 9 bases between. CDR3 region: CAISESGRTNSPLHF. The DNA for the CDR3 is TGTGCCATCAGTGAGTCAGGACGGACTAATTCACCCCTCCACTTT.

This sequence joins TRBV28 and TRBJ2-5, with D tentatively TRBD2 (6 bases). The germline CDR1 and CDR2 sequences are MDHEN and SYDVKM. V was shortened by 4 bases and J by 11 bases, with 17 bases between the two germline ends. The CDR3 spans 13 residues. In DNA, the CDR3 is TGTGCCAGCAGTTCTGAGGGTCGGAGCGGGCAGTACTTC. It translates to CASSSEGRSGQYF.

The V gene is TRBV29-1, the J gene TRBJ1-2; 7 bases match TRBD1. In germline, CDR1 is SQVTM, CDR2 ANQGSEA. J was trimmed by 6 bases and V by 6 bases; bases with no gene match: 4. The CDR3 length is 11 residues. The CDR3 sequence: CSVQGGNGYTF. The DNA for the CDR3 is TGCAGCGTCCAGGGGGGAAATGGCTACACCTTC.

As for this clonotype: A much larger clone differs by one base, so this may be a read error. This chain uses TRBV11-2 with TRBJ2-7; a weak D match, TRBD2 (5 bases). CDR3 size: 16 residues. Germline assignment: CDR1 SGHAT and CDR2 FQNNGV. CDR3 nucleotides: TGTGCCAACAGCTTAGGGAAGGACCTGCTGGGGAGAGAGCAGTACTTC. This translates into CANSLGKDLLGREQYF.

CDR3 in DNA: TGTGCCAGCAGCGGGGACAGGGTTGTCGACGAGCAGTACTTC. Residues: CASSGDRVVDEQYF. The chain is built from TRBV28 and TRBJ2-5; 9 bases align to TRBD1. The end of the DNA is better explained by TRBJ2-7, so the J call may be wrong. This CDR3 spans 14 amino acids. Per germline, CDR1 MDHEN and CDR2 SYDVKM.

The genes are TRBV10-2 and TRBJ2-3; D remains ambiguous. The V gene lost 6 bases and the J gene lost 4 bases, with 20 bases spanning the gap. Germline lookup yields CDR1 WSHSY and CDR2 SAAADI. This CDR3 region has 16 residues. DNA of the CDR3: TGCGCCAGCAGGACACCGACCGCGTATTATCCAGATACGCAGTATTTT. Its translation: CASRTPTAYYPDTQYF.

The V gene is TRBV20-1, the J gene TRBJ2-5; D remains ambiguous. From germline, CDR1 is DFQATT and CDR2 SNEGSKA (reference sequence). V gave up 0 bases and J gave up 11 bases, with 19 bases separating them. The CDR3 extends over 14 amino acids. The DNA for the CDR3 is TGCAGTGCTAGAGAACCTTCGACAAGGAGTGAGCAGTACTTC. This encodes CSAREPSTRSEQYF.

This clonotype was picked up a small number of times. The chain couples TRBV12-3 or TRBV12-4 to TRBJ2-4; 7 bases are a match to TRBD2. The J call may not be correct, given that the DNA end is closer to TRBJ2-5. The CDR3 is 14 residues long. The CDR3 sequence is CASSSSSGQETQYF. Written as DNA, the CDR3 is TGTGCCAGCAGTTCCTCTAGCGGCCAAGAGACCCAGTACTTC.

The V gene is TRBV18, the J gene TRBJ1-1; weak D call: TRBD1 (6 bases). Germline V gene sequence: CDR1 KGHSH, CDR2 LQKENI. The V gene lost 1 base and the J gene lost 2 bases, with 8 bases spanning the gap. The CDR3 is 14 amino acids. The CDR3 region is CASSPRGTNTEAFF. The CDR3 region has the DNA TGTGCCAGCTCACCACGGGGGACAAACACTGAAGCTTTCTTT.